The rows below give T cell receptor beta chains drawn from one sample of a study of blood T cell repertoires in COVID-19. This table comes from immunoSEQ multiplex PCR, and its TCRdb copy is limited to in-frame clones, with some not included. In the table there are hundreds of thousands of clones, approximately 84% of which are singletons. The sample comprised peripheral blood. Receptor source: a woman aged 30 to 39 who had recovered from COVID-19. Both conserved end residues are part of each CDR3. A D gene is named only where the DNA matches it firmly. Expanded clones get a size class; other rows say once, few or many, or leave the size out.

few	TRBJ2-1	TRBV2	TRBD2	CASSGLRGRNNEQFF	TGTGCCAGCAGTGGATTGCGGGGGAGGAACAATGAGCAGTTCTTC
.	TRBJ2-1	TRBV6-6	TRBD2	CAGQSGMSKFF	TGTGCCGGCCAGAGCGGGATGAGTAAGTTCTTC
.	TRBJ2-7	TRBV7-9	TRBD2	CASSSLAGGYTGEQYF	TGTGCCAGCAGCTCTCTAGCGGGAGGCTACACCGGCGAGCAGTACTTC
.	TRBJ1-2	TRBV3-1/TRBV3-2	TRBD1	CASRHPGTGGGYTF	TGTGCCAGCAGACACCCCGGGACAGGGGGAGGCTACACCTTC
.	TRBJ1-2	TRBV14	TRBD1	CASSPARQGLETF	TGTGCCAGCAGCCCCGCCCGACAGGGGCTTGAAACCTTC
.	TRBJ2-1	TRBV9	.	CASSVSDSSYNEQFF	TGTGCCAGCAGCGTAAGCGATAGCTCCTACAATGAGCAGTTCTTC
.	TRBJ1-1	TRBV28	TRBD1	CASRTGDMNTEAFF	TGTGCCAGCAGGACAGGGGATATGAACACTGAAGCTTTCTTT
.	TRBJ2-3	TRBV27	TRBD2	CASSLSWGLAGGTDTQYF	TGTGCCAGCAGTTTATCTTGGGGACTAGCGGGGGGAACAGATACGCAGTATTTT
few	TRBJ2-3	TRBV10-3	.	CAISDGQGSTDTQYF	TGTGCCATCAGTGACGGGCAGGGCAGCACAGATACGCAGTATTTT
.	TRBJ1-6	TRBV6-4	.	CASSVESNSPLHF	TGTGCCAGCAGTGTCGAGTCAAATTCACCCCTCCACTTT
once	TRBJ1-4	TRBV2	TRBD1	CASSETTGQGLGSVDEKLFF	TGTGCCAGCAGTGAGACCACGGGACAGGGGTTGGGTTCGGTGGATGAAAAACTGTTTTTT
.	TRBJ1-2	TRBV7-9	.	CASKGGQNYGYTF	TGTGCCAGCAAGGGAGGGCAGAACTATGGCTACACCTTC
.	TRBJ2-1	TRBV21-1	.	CASSKSDPYAASSYNEQFF	TGTGCCAGCAGCAAATCAGACCCGTACGCCGCTAGCTCCTACAATGAGCAGTTCTTC
.	TRBJ2-1	TRBV2	TRBD2	CASSEPEGGAYNEQFF	TGTGCCAGCAGTGAGCCTGAGGGAGGGGCTTACAATGAGCAGTTCTTC
.	TRBJ2-3	TRBV29-1	TRBD1	CSVTQGAARDTQYF	TGCAGCGTAACTCAGGGGGCCGCCCGCGATACGCAGTATTTT
once	TRBJ2-7	TRBV28	TRBD1	CASSYMTGAEKQYF	TGTGCCAGCAGTTACATGACAGGGGCCGAGAAGCAGTACTTC
few	TRBJ2-2	TRBV14	.	CAIRRTSGELFF	TGTGCCATCAGGAGGACATCCGGGGAGCTGTTTTTT
.	TRBJ2-2	TRBV12-2	.	CASRLRYRSTGELFF	TGTGCAAGTCGCTTAAGGTATCGGAGCACCGGGGAGCTGTTTTTT
.	TRBJ2-7	TRBV27	.	CASSRRGSGGDEQYF	TGTGCCAGCAGTCGCAGGGGTTCGGGGGGTGACGAGCAGTACTTC
.	TRBJ2-1	TRBV19	TRBD2	CASRSGRAYNEQFF	TGTGCCAGCCGTAGCGGGAGGGCCTACAATGAGCAGTTCTTC
.	TRBJ1-1	TRBV2	TRBD1	CASRYLQGTNTEAFF	TGTGCCAGCAGGTACCTACAGGGGACGAACACTGAAGCTTTCTTT
.	TRBJ1-6	TRBV2	.	CASSPTGSSSPLHF	TGTGCCAGCAGTCCCACAGGGTCCTCTTCACCCCTCCACTTT
few	TRBJ1-5	TRBV9	TRBD1	CASSVGGTGHQPQHF	TGTGCCAGCAGCGTAGGCGGGACAGGGCATCAGCCCCAGCATTTT
few	TRBJ2-7	TRBV6-5	TRBD1	CASSYGTGLGEQYF	TGTGCCAGCAGTTACGGGACAGGTCTCGGCGAGCAGTACTTC
.	TRBJ2-2	TRBV7-9	.	CASSPRRDPETGELFF	TGTGCCAGCAGCCCCCGGCGGGACCCAGAAACCGGGGAGCTGTTTTTT
.	TRBJ1-4	TRBV7-9	.	CASSFFSPYNEKLFF	TGTGCCAGCAGCTTCTTCTCCCCGTATAATGAAAAACTGTTTTTT
.	TRBJ1-4	TRBV5-1	TRBD1	CASTRGGITGGEKLFF	TGCGCCAGCACCCGCGGAGGCATAACAGGGGGGGAAAAACTGTTTTTT
.	TRBJ2-5	TRBV4-1	.	CASSQGTHGSQETQYF	TGCGCCAGCAGCCAAGGGACTCACGGATCCCAAGAGACCCAGTACTTC
.	TRBJ2-6	TRBV23-1	.	CASSHRDTASSGANVLTF	TGCGCCAGCAGTCATAGGGACACCGCAAGCTCTGGGGCCAACGTCCTGACTTTC
.	TRBJ1-4	TRBV5-1	.	CASSLRDTLNEKLFF	TGCGCCAGCAGCCTAAGGGACACTCTAAACGAAAAACTGTTTTTT
.	TRBJ1-4	TRBV27	.	CASSLWGSRTATNEKLFF	TGTGCCAGCAGTTTATGGGGGAGTCGGACAGCAACTAATGAAAAACTGTTTTTT
.	TRBJ2-2	TRBV7-9	TRBD2	CASSPKRDNTGELFF	TGTGCCAGCAGCCCTAAGCGGGATAACACCGGGGAGCTGTTTTTT
.	TRBJ1-2	TRBV6-5	TRBD1	CASSNLQGSYGYTF	TGTGCCAGCAGTAACCTACAGGGGAGCTATGGCTACACCTTC
.	TRBJ1-2	TRBV4-1	.	CASSRIGTLENYYGYTF	TGCGCCAGCAGCCGGATAGGGACACTAGAAAACTACTATGGCTACACCTTC
.	TRBJ2-2	TRBV24-1	TRBD2	CATSNVGRDETGELFF	TGTGCCACCAGTAATGTTGGGAGGGATGAGACCGGGGAGCTGTTTTTT
.	TRBJ2-3	TRBV6-1	TRBD2	CASSEAPLAGNTDTQYF	TGTGCCAGCAGTGAAGCCCCACTAGCGGGAAACACAGATACGCAGTATTTT
.	TRBJ2-1	TRBV5-1	TRBD2	CASSLSTSGGNNEQFF	TGCGCCAGCAGCTTATCCACTAGCGGGGGTAACAATGAGCAGTTCTTC
.	TRBJ2-7	TRBV18	TRBD1	CASSPYTRTGGTEQYF	TGTGCCAGCTCACCCTATACCCGGACAGGGGGCACCGAGCAGTACTTC
.	TRBJ2-6	TRBV2	.	CATKTGPPSGANVLTF	TGTGCCACAAAAACAGGGCCCCCCTCTGGGGCCAACGTCCTGACTTTC
.	TRBJ2-1	TRBV18	TRBD2	CASSPNSGTSGSYSYNEQFF	TGTGCCAGCTCACCAAACTCCGGGACTAGCGGGAGTTATTCCTACAATGAGCAGTTCTTC
.	TRBJ2-5	TRBV5-1	TRBD2	CASTVAGGPEETQYF	TGCGCCAGTACGGTAGCGGGGGGGCCGGAAGAGACCCAGTACTTC
.	TRBJ2-2	TRBV5-6	TRBD1	CASSLGTGGGTGELFF	TGTGCCAGCAGCCTCGGGACAGGGGGCGGAACCGGGGAGCTGTTTTTT
.	TRBJ1-4	TRBV9	.	CASSVVGGVGEKLFF	TGTGCCAGCAGCGTAGTGGGCGGGGTAGGTGAAAAACTGTTTTTT
.	TRBJ2-3	TRBV19	.	CASSIDPKDTQYF	TGTGCCAGTAGTATAGACCCTAAGGATACGCAGTATTTT
once	TRBJ2-3	TRBV25-1	TRBD2	CASGLAGGRDTQYF	TGTGCCAGCGGATTAGCGGGGGGACGGGATACGCAGTATTTT
.	TRBJ2-3	TRBV27	TRBD2	CASSSGLVRTDTQYF	TGTGCCAGCAGTTCAGGACTAGTTCGGACAGATACGCAGTATTTT
.	TRBJ1-5	TRBV20-1	.	CSASTLGRSNQPQHF	TGCAGTGCTAGTACCCTAGGTCGGAGCAATCAGCCCCAGCATTTT
.	TRBJ2-1	TRBV6-6	TRBD2	CASSPQRDLSSYNEQFF	TGTGCCAGCAGTCCCCAGCGGGACCTTAGCTCCTACAATGAGCAGTTCTTC
.	TRBJ1-5	TRBV15	.	CATSRASGNQPQHF	TGTGCCACCAGCAGAGCATCAGGGAATCAGCCCCAGCATTTT
.	TRBJ2-3	TRBV4-1	.	CASSQVLYNTQYF	TGCGCCAGCAGCCAAGTCCTATATAATACGCAGTATTTT
.	TRBJ1-1	TRBV5-5	.	CASSLIMNTEAFF	TGTGCCAGCAGCTTGATCATGAACACTGAAGCTTTCTTT
.	TRBJ2-3	TRBV7-2	TRBD1	CASSLGQGLDTQYF	TGTGCCAGCAGCTTAGGACAGGGCCTAGATACGCAGTATTTT
.	TRBJ2-1	TRBV7-2	.	CASSLWTALGYNEQFF	TGTGCCAGCAGCCTCTGGACAGCCTTGGGGTACAATGAGCAGTTCTTC
.	TRBJ2-2	TRBV14	.	CASSQVGGLTGELFF	TGTGCCAGCAGCCAAGTGGGGGGGCTCACCGGGGAGCTGTTTTTT